This T cell receptor (beta chain) is from a study of blood T cell repertoires in COVID-19. Study as a whole: Sites in the United States, Italy and Spain provided acute and convalescent COVID-19 samples. The analysed material was cDNA or gDNA that came from T cells, B-cell-depleted T cells, or PBMCs.

With termini counted, the CDR3 has 11 amino acids. How the authors handled the data: By means of reference gene primer amplification, nucleated cell counts were estimated. Measured with immunoSEQ multiplex PCR; TCRdb has only the in-frame clones, and not every one. Clone size and the V and J calls come from that table; the DNA yielded D and trimming. The sample has 210,000 or so clones; about 86% are singletons. This clone was counted a single time. The conserved closing phenylalanine or tryptophan is absent in this CDR3, likely reflecting a read error. It is unclear where the CDR3 begins or ends on the DNA, so no DNA is shown, and the CDR3 is as TCRdb lists it.

The source is a man aged 18 to 30 with active or convalescent COVID-19. The chain combines TRBV21-1 with TRBJ1-4. TRBV21-1 is noted as a pseudogene. The sequenced material came from peripheral blood. CDR3: CASSTRDRSHL.